The entry below gives a single T cell receptor beta chain sequence along with its context. The target antigen is unknown. This could be a read error, since a much larger clone is one nucleotide away. MiXCR was run by TCRdb on the reads, yielding one entry per CDR3 protein. The top ten hold around an eighth of the sample, which has fewer than 1,000,000 distinct CDR3 sequences, 25% to 40% seen once. This sample stems from a study of T cell repertoires in cytomegalovirus infection. Looking at the study overall: HLA-B-restricted CMV epitopes that are well studied were used alongside recently identified HLA-C-restricted ones. Indications of both CMV infection and matching HLA type were provided by public TCR beta signatures.

Study-wide results and limits: Public TCR beta family frequency separated CMV-and-HLA carriers, including in an independent cohort. Ex vivo, HLA-C-restricted CMV-specific TCR beta clonotypes prevailed over the rest of the response.

This specimen consisted of cultured CD8+ T cells from PBMCs, obtained from culture after CMV antigen stimulation. This clonotype was sampled from a human donor in good health (CMV status not recorded). Some clones in this sample may be carry-over from other donors' samples.

CDR3 DNA: TGTGTCAGCAGCTTAGCGAGGCAGGCCCAACAAGCTTTCTTT. Translation: CVSSLARQAQQAFF. This chain uses TRBV7-8 with TRBJ1-1; D not certain. Per the germline V gene, CDR1 is SGHVS and CDR2 is FQNEAQ. This CDR3 contains 14 residues.